The source of this TCR beta chain is a study of OX40 agonist ivuxolimab in advanced cancers. Study summary: Ivuxolimab is a fully human IgG2 antibody that activates OX40 (CD134).

The data were produced by immunoSEQ multiplex PCR, yet TCRdb's version contains in-frame clones alone and is incomplete. This sample yields 65,000 to 80,000 clones, of which about 88% are seen a single time; 13% belongs to the top ten. General observations from the study: At 0.1 to 3.0 mg/kg, CD4+ and CD8+ blood T cells expanded clonally by week 6.

No patient had autoimmune disease or received systemic immunosuppression. Baseline was the first blood sampling point, followed by cycle 4 day 1 and cycle 7 day 1. Note on this clone: Its antigen is not identified.

The germline CDR1 and CDR2 sequences are MNHNY and SVGAGI (reference sequence). Trimming removed 6 bases at V and 0 bases at J, with 9 bases between. CDR3 size: 14 residues. This receptor was taken from an adult with an advanced solid tumor such as melanoma, head and neck, liver or kidney cancer. The chain uses TRBV6-6 and TRBJ1-3; no reliable D call. The sample in question was CD4+ or CD8+ T cells sorted from blood, obtained in a trial of the OX40 agonist ivuxolimab. In nucleotides, the CDR3 is TGTGCCAGCAGGGGGAGGCTCTCTGGAAACACCATATATTTT. Protein product: CASRGRLSGNTIYF.